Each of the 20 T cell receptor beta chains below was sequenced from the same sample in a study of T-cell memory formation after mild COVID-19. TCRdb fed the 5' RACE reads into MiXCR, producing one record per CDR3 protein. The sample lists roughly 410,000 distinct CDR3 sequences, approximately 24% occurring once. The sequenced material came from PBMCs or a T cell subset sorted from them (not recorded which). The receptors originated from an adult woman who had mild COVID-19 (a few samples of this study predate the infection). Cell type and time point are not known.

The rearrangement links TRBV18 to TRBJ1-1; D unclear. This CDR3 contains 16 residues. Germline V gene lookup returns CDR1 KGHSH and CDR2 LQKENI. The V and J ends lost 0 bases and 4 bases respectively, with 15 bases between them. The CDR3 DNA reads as TGTGCCAGCTCACCACCGGTTAGGGCCCTGGGCACTGAAGCTTTCTTT. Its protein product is CASSPPVRALGTEAFF.

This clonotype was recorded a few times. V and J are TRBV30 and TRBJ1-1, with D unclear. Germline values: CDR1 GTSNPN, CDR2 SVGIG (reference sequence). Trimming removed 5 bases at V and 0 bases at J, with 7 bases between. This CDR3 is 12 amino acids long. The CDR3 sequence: CAWAQMNTEAFF. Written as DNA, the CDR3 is TGTGCCTGGGCGCAGATGAACACTGAAGCTTTCTTT.

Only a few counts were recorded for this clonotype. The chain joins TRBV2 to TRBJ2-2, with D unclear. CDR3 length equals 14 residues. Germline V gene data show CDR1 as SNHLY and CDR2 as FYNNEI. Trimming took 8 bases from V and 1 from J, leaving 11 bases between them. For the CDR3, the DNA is TGTGCCAGCGGCCCCTGGGGGAACACCGGGGAGCTGTTTTTT. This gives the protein CASGPWGNTGELFF.

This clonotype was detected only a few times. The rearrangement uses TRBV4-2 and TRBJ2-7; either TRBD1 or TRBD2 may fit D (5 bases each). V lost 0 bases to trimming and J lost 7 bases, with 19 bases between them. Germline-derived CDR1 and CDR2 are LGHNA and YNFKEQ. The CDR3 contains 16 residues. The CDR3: CASSQDNPGTPEEQYF. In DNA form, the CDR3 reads TGTGCCAGCAGCCAAGACAATCCCGGGACCCCAGAGGAGCAGTACTTC.

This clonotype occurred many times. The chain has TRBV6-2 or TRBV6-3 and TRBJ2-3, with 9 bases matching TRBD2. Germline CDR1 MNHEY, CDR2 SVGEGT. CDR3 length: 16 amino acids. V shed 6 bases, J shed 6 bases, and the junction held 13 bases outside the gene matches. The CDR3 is CASSPQRRGGVDTQYF. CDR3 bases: TGTGCCAGCAGCCCCCAGAGGCGGGGGGGAGTGGATACGCAGTATTTT.

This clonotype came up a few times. The CDR3 reads CSVERNPYEQYF. CDR3 DNA sequence: TGCAGCGTTGAAAGGAACCCCTACGAGCAGTACTTC. The genes are TRBV29-1 and TRBJ2-7; no reliable D call. There are 12 residues in the CDR3. CDR1 is SQVTM and CDR2 is ANQGSEA in the germline V gene. V was shortened by 2 bases and J by 2 bases, with 7 bases between the two germline ends.

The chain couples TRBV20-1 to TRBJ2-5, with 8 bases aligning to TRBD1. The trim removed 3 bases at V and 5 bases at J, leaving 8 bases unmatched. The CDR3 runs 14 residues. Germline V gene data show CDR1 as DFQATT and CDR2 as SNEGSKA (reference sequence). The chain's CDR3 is CSARPDRGWETQYF. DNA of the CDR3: TGCAGTGCTAGGCCCGACAGGGGATGGGAGACCCAGTACTTC.

The CDR3 spells CASSLASGVGEQFF. As DNA, the CDR3 is TGTGCCAGCAGCTTGGCTAGCGGAGTGGGTGAGCAGTTCTTC. This rearrangement joins TRBV5-4 to TRBJ2-1; 7 positions match TRBD2. The CDR3 length is 14 residues. The V and J ends lost 0 bases and 9 bases, in that order; junction bases with no gene match: 6. Germline V gives CDR1 SGHNT, CDR2 YYREEE (reference sequence).

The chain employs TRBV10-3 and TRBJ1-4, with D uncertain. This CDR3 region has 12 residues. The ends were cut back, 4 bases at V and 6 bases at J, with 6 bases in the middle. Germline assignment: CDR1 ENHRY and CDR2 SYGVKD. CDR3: CAISGVDEKLFF. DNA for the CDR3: TGTGCCATCAGTGGTGTGGATGAAAAACTGTTTTTT.

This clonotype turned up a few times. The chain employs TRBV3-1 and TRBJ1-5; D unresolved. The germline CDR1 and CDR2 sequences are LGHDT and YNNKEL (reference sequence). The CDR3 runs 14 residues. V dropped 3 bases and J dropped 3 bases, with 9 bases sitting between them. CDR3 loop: CASSQNTFNQPQHF. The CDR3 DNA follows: TGTGCCAGCAGCCAGAACACCTTCAATCAGCCCCAGCATTTT.

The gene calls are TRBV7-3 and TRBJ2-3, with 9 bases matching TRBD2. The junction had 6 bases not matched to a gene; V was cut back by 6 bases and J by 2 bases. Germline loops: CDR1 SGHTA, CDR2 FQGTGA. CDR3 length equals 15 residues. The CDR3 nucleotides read TGTGCCAGCAGTATAGCGGGAGTTGACACAGATACGCAGTATTTT. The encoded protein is CASSIAGVDTDTQYF.

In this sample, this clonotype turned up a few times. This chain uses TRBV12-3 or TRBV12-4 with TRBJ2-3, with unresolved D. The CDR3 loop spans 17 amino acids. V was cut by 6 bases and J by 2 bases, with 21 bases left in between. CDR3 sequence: CASSPTPPLFLTDTQYF. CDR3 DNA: TGTGCCAGCAGCCCGACCCCCCCGCTTTTCCTCACAGATACGCAGTATTTT.

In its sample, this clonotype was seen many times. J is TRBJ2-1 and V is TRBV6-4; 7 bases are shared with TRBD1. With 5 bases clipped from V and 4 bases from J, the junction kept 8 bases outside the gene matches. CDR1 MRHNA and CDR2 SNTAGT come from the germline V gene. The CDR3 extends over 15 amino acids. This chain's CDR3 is CASSTEGAGYNEQFF. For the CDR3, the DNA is TGTGCCAGCAGTACCGAGGGGGCAGGGTACAATGAGCAGTTCTTC.

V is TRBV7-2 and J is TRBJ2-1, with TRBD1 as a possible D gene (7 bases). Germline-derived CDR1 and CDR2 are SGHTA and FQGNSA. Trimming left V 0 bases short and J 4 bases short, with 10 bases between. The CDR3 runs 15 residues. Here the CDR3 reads CASSLAAGGYNEQFF. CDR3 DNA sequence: TGTGCCAGCAGCTTAGCGGCAGGGGGGTACAATGAGCAGTTCTTC.

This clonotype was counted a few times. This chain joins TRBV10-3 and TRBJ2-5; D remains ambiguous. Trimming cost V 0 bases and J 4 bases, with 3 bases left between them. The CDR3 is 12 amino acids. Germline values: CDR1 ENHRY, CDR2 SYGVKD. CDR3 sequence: CAISESAETQYF. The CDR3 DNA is TGTGCCATCAGTGAGTCGGCAGAGACCCAGTACTTC.

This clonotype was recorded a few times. The CDR3 here is CASSLGSGFSYEQYF. The CDR3 DNA reads as TGTGCCAGCAGCCTCGGAAGCGGCTTCTCCTACGAGCAGTACTTC. The rearrangement links TRBV7-7 to TRBJ2-7; weak D call: TRBD2 (5 bases). V shed 5 bases and J shed 0 bases, with 14 bases lying between them. The CDR3 is made up of 15 amino acids. Germline V gene lookup returns CDR1 SSHAT and CDR2 FNYEAQ (reference sequence).

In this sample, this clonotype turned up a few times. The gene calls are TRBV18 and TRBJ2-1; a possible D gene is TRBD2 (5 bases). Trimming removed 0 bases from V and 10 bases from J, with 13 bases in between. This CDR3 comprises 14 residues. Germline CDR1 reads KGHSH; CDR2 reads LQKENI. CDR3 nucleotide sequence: TGTGCCAGCTCACCACCGTCTAGCAATAGAGAGCAGTTCTTC. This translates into CASSPPSSNREQFF.

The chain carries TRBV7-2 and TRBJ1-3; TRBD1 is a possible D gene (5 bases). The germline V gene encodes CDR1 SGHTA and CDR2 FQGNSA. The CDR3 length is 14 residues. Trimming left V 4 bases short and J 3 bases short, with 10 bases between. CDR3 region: CASSSMGLGNTIYF. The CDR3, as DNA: TGTGCCAGCAGCTCTATGGGGCTTGGAAACACCATATATTTT.

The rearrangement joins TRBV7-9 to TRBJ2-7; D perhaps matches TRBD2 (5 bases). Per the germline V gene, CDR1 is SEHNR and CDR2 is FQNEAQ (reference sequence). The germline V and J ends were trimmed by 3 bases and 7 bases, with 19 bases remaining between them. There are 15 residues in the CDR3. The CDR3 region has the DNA TGTGCCAGCAGCTTCGAGGTGGGAGCCCGTACGGAGCAGTACTTC. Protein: CASSFEVGARTEQYF. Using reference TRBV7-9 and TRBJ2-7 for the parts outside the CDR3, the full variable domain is DTGVSQNPRHKITKRGQNVTFRCDPISEHNRLYWYRQTLGQGPEFLTYFQNEAQLEKSRLLSDRFSAERPKGSFSTLEIQRTEQGDSAMYLCASSFEVGARTEQYFGPGTRLTVT.

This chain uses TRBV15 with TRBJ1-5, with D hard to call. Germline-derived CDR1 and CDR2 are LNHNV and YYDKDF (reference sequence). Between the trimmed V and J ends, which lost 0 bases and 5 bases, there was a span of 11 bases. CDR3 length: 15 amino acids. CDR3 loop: CATSRDRAKDQPQHF. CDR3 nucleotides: TGTGCCACCAGCAGAGACCGGGCCAAAGATCAGCCCCAGCATTTT.